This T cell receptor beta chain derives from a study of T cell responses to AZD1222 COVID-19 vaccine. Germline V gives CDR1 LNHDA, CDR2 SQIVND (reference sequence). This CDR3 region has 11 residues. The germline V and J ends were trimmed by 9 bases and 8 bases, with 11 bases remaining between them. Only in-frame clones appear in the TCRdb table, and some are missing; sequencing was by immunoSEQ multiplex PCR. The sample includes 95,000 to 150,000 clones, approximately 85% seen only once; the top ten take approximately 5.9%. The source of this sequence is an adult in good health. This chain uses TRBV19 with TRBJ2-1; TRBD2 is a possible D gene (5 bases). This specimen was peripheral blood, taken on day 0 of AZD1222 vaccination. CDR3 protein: CASRRRDEQFF. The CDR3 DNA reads TGTGCCAGCCGCCGGCGGGATGAGCAGTTCTTC.